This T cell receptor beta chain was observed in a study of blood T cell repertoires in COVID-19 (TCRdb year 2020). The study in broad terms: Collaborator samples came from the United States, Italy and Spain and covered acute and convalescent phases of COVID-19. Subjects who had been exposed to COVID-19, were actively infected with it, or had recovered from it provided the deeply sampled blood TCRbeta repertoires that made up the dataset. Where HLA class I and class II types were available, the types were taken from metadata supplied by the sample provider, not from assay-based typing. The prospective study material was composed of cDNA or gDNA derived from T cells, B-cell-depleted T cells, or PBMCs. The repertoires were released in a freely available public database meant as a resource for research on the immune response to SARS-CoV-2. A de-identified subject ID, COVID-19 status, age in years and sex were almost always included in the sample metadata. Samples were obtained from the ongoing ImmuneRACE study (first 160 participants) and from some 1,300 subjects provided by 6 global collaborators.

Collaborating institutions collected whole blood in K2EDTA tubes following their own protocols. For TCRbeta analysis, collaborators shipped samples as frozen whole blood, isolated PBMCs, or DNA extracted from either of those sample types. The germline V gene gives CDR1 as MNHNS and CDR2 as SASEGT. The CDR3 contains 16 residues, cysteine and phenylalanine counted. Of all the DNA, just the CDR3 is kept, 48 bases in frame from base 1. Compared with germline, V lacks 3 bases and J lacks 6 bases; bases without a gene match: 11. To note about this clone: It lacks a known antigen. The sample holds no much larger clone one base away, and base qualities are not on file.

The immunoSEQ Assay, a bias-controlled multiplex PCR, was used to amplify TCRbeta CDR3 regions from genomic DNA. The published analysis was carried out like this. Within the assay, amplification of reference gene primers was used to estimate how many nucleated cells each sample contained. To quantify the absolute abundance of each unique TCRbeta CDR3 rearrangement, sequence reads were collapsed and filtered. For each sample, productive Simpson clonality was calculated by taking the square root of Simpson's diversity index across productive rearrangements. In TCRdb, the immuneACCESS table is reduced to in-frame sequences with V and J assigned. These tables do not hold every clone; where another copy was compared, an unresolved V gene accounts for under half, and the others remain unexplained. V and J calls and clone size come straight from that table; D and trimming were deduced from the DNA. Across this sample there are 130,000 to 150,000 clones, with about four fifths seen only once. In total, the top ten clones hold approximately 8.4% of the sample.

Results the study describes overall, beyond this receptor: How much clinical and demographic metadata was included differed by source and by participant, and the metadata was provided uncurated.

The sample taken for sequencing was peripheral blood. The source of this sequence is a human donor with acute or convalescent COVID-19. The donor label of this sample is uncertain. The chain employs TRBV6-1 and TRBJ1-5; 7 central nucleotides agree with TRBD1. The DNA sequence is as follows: TGTGCCAGCAGTGAGGGTTACGACAGGGTGAGTCAGCCCCAGCATTTT. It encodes CASSEGYDRVSQPQHF.